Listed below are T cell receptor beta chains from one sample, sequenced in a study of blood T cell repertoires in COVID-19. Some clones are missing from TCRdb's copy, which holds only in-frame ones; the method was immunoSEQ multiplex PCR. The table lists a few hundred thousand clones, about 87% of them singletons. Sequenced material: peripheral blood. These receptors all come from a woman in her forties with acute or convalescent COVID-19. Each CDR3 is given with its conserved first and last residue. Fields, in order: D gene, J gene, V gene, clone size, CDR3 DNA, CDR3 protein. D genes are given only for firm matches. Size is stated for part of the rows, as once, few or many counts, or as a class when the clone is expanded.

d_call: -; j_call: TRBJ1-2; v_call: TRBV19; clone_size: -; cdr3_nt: TGTGCCAGTAGAAATTTAGGAGGCTATGGCTACACCTTC; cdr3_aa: CASRNLGGYGYTF
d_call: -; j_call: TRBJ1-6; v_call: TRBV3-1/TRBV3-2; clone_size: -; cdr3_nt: TGTGCCAGCAGCCTGAGGGAAGATAATTCACCCCTCCACTTT; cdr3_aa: CASSLREDNSPLHF
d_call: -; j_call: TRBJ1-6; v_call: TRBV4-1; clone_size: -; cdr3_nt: TGCGCCAGCAGCCAAGATGCCCCAACGGCCGCTAGCTCCTATAATTCACCCCTCCACTTT; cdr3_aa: CASSQDAPTAASSYNSPLHF
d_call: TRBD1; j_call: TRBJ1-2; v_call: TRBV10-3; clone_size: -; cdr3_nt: TGTGCCATCAGTACTTCCCAACAAATGTCACAGGGGGCTGGTGGCTACACCTTC; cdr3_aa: CAISTSQQMSQGAGGYTF
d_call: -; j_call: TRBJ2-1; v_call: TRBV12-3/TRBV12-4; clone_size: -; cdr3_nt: TGTGCCAGCAGTTTAAACAGAGCCAATGAGCAGTTCTTC; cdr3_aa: CASSLNRANEQFF
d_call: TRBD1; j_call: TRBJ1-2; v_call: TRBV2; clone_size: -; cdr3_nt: TGTGCCAGCAGTGAGGGCAGGGGACAGTATGGCTACACCTTC; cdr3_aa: CASSEGRGQYGYTF
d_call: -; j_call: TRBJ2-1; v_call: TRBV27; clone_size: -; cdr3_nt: TGTGCCAGCATTAAAAGTTATAGCTCCTACAATGAGCAGTTCTTC; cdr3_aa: CASIKSYSSYNEQFF
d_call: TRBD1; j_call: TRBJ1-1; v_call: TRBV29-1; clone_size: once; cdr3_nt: TGCAGCGTTGACGAGGACAGGGGAGTGAATGAAGCTTTCTTT; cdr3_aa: CSVDEDRGVNEAFF
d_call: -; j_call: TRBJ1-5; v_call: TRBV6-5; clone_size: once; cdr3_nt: TGTGCCAGCAGGGGGGCTCTCAATCAGCCCCAGCATTTT; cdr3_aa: CASRGALNQPQHF
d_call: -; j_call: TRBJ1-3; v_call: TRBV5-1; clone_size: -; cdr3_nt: TGCGCCAGCACGGACGGGGGCTCTGGAAACACCATATATTTT; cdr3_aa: CASTDGGSGNTIYF
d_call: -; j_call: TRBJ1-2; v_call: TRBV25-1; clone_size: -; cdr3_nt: TGTGCCAGCAGTGAATATCGGGGGAACTATGGCTACACCTTC; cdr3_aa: CASSEYRGNYGYTF
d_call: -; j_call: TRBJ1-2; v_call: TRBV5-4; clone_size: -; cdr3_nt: TGTGCCAGCAGCCGCGGGGGGGGGAGTAACTATGGCTACACCTTC; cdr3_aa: CASSRGGGSNYGYTF
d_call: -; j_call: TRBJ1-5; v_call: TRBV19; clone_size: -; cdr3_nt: TGTGCCAGTAGGCTAATCGGGGATCAGCCCCAGCATTTT; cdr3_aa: CASRLIGDQPQHF
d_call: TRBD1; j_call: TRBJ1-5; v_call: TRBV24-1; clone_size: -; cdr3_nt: TGTGCCACCAGTGCTGCCGACAGGGGAGATCAGCCCCAGCATTTT; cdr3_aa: CATSAADRGDQPQHF
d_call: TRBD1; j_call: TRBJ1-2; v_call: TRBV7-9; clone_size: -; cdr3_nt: TGTGCCAGCAGCTACGGGACAGGGCTCTATGGCTACACCTTC; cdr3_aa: CASSYGTGLYGYTF
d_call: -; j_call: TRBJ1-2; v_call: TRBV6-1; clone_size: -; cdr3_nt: TGTGCCAGCAGTGACCCCAGGGGCGCCCACTATGGCTACACCTTC; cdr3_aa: CASSDPRGAHYGYTF
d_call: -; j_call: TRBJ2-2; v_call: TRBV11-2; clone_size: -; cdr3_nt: TGTGCCAGCAGCTTTACGGAGGATTCCGGGGAGCTGTTTTTT; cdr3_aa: CASSFTEDSGELFF
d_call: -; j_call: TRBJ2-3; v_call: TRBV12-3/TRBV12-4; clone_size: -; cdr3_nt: TGTGCCAGCAATGGCCGGGGGTCAGATACGCAGTATTTT; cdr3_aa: CASNGRGSDTQYF
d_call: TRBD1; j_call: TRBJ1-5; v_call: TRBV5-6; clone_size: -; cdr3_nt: TGTGCCAGCAGCTTGCGAAGACAGGGCCGCAATCAGCCCCAGCATTTT; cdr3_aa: CASSLRRQGRNQPQHF
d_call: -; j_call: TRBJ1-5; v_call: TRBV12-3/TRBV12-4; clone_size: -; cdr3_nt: TGTGCCAGCAGTCGGTCCGATCAGCCCCAGCATTTT; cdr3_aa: CASSRSDQPQHF
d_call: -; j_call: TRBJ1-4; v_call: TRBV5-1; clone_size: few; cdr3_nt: TGCGCCAGCAGGCGCCTTAATGAAAAACTGTTTTTT; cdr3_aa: CASRRLNEKLFF
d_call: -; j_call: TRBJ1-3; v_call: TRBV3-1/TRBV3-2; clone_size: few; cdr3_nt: TGTGCCAGCAGCGGGGAGGGAAGAAACACCATATATTTT; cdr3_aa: CASSGEGRNTIYF
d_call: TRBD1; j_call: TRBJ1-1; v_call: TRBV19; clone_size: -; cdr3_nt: TGTGCCAGTAGTATAACAAGGACAGGGAACACTGAAGCTTTCTTT; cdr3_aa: CASSITRTGNTEAFF
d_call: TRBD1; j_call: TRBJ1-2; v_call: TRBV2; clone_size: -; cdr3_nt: TGTGCCAGCCCCCGGCCCGACAGGGGGATTGGCTACACCTTC; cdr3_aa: CASPRPDRGIGYTF
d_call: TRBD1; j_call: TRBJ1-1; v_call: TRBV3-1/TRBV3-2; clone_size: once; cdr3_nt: TGTGCCAGCAGCCCTTTTACAGGGGCAGGCACTGAAGCTTTCTTT; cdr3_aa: CASSPFTGAGTEAFF
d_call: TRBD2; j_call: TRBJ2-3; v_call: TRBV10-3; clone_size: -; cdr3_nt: TGTGCCATCAGTCGGGGGGGGGCGACAGATACGCAGTATTTT; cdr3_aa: CAISRGGATDTQYF
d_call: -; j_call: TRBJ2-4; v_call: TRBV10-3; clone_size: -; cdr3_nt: TGTGCCATCAGTGAGTCGTTGGAGCAGGGCGACGTAGCCAAAAACATTCAGTACTTC; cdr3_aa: CAISESLEQGDVAKNIQYF
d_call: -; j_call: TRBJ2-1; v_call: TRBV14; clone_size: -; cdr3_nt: TGTGCCAGCAGCCAAGATAGCTGGACACTTATAAATGAGCAGTTCTTC; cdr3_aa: CASSQDSWTLINEQFF
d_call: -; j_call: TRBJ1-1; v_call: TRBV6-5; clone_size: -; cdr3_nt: TGTGCCAGCGACCGGACCGGGGGTCCTGAAGCTTTCTTT; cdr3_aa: CASDRTGGPEAFF
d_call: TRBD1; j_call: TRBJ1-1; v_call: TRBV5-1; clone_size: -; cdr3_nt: TGCGCCAGCAGCTTGATTGAGACAGGGGGGAACACTGAAGCTTTCTTT; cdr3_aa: CASSLIETGGNTEAFF
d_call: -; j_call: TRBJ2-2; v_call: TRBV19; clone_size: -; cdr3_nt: TGTGCCAGTAGTATACTGCGGGGCTGGGCTTCTGGGGAGCTGTTTTTT; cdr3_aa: CASSILRGWASGELFF
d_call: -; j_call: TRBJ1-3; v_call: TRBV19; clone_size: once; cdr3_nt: TGTGCCAGTAGTACGAGTGCCAACTCTGGAAACACCATATATTTT; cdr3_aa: CASSTSANSGNTIYF
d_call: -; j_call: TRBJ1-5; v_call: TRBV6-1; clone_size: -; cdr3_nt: TGTGCCAGCAGTGAAATCACAGGTGCGAATCAGCCCCAGCATTTT; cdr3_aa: CASSEITGANQPQHF
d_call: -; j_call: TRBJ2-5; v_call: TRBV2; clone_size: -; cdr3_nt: TGTGCCAGCAGTGCCCAGCAAGAGACCCAGTACTTC; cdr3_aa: CASSAQQETQYF
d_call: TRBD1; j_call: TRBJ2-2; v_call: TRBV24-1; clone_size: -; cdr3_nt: TGTGCCACCAGTGCCGGGACAGGGGGCCCGTACACCGGGGAGCTGTTTTTT; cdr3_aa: CATSAGTGGPYTGELFF
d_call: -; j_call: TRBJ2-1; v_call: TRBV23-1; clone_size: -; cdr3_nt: TGCGCCAGCAGTCAATCGCCCGCGGTGAGCTCCTACAATGAGCAGTTCTTC; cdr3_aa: CASSQSPAVSSYNEQFF
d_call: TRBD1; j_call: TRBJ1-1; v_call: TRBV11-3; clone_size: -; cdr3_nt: TGTGCCAGCAGCCCCCGGACAGGGGGAAAAACTGAAGCTTTCTTT; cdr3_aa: CASSPRTGGKTEAFF
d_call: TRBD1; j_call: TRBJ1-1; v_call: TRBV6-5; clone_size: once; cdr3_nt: TGTGCCAGCCTACAGGGGCTGAACACTGAAGCTTTCTTT; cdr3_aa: CASLQGLNTEAFF
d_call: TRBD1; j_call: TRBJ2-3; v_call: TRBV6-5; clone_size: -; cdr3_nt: TGTGCCAGCACCGGACAGGGGGCCGCAGATACGCAGTATTTT; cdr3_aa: CASTGQGAADTQYF
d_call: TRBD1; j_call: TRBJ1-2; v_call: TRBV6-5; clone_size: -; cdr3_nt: TGTGCCAGCAGTTACGGGACAGGGTCCGGCTACACCTTC; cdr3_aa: CASSYGTGSGYTF
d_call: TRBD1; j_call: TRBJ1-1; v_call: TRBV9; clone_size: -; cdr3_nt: TGTGCCAGCAGCAACAGGGGGCGAGGAACTGAAGCTTTCTTT; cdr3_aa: CASSNRGRGTEAFF
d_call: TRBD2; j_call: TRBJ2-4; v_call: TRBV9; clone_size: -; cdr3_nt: TGTGCCAGCAGCTCGGGACTAGCGGGGGCCAAAAACATTCAGTACTTC; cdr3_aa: CASSSGLAGAKNIQYF
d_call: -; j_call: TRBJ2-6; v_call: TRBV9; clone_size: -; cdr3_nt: TGTGCCAGCAGCGTAGCATTAACAGGGCACCCCGAGGCTGGGGCCAACGTCCTGACTTTC; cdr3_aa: CASSVALTGHPEAGANVLTF